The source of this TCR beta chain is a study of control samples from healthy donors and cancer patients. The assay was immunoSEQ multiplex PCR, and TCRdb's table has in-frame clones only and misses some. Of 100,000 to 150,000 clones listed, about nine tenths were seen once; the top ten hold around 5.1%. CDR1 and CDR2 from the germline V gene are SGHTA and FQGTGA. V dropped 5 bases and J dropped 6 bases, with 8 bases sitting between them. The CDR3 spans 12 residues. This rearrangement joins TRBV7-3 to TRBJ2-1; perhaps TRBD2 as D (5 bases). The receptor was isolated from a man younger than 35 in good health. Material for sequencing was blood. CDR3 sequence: CASSTTSNEQFF. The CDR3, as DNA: TGTGCCAGCAGCACTACTAGCAATGAGCAGTTCTTC.